A single sample is the source of the 2 T cell receptor beta chains below, sequenced in a study of CD4 T cells in relation to SARS-CoV-2 and coronaviruses. Which antigens these TCRs recognize remains unknown. Assay used: immunoSEQ multiplex PCR; TCRdb lists only in-frame clones, some missing. The sample consists of approximately 20,000 clones, less than 70% of them appearing once. The unexposed donors gave CD4+ T cells in about 2011-2019, prior to COVID-19. The cells were cultured for about 10 days before CD4+ T cells were isolated. The specimen was CD4+ T cells from PBMCs, cultured in vitro. These receptors originate from a human donor in good health.

The chain uses TRBV7-2 and TRBJ1-2; D is perhaps TRBD1 (5 bases). The CDR3 sequence is 16 residues long. Germline assignment: CDR1 SGHTA and CDR2 FQGNSA. V was clipped by 2 bases and J by 2 bases, with 15 bases between them. CDR3 sequence (DNA): TGTGCCAGCAGCTTAAAACGGGGACTTACCAACTATGGCTACACCTTC. The encoded protein is CASSLKRGLTNYGYTF.

V is TRBV7-2 and J is TRBJ2-5; TRBD1 is a possible D gene (5 bases). Trimming took off 5 bases at V and 2 bases at J, with 15 bases between the two ends. The CDR3 covers 15 residues. Per germline, CDR1 SGHTA and CDR2 FQGNSA. The CDR3 bases are TGTGCCAGCAGCCCAGCCTGGGGCTTACAAGAGACCCAGTACTTC. This gives the protein CASSPAWGLQETQYF. Combining the CDR3 with reference TRBV7-2 and TRBJ2-5 gives the whole variable domain GAGVSQSPSNKVTEKGKDVELRCDPISGHTALYWYRQSLGQGLEFLIYFQGNSAPDKSGLPSDRFSAERTGGSVSTLTIQRTQQEDSAVYLCASSPAWGLQETQYFGPGTRLLVL.